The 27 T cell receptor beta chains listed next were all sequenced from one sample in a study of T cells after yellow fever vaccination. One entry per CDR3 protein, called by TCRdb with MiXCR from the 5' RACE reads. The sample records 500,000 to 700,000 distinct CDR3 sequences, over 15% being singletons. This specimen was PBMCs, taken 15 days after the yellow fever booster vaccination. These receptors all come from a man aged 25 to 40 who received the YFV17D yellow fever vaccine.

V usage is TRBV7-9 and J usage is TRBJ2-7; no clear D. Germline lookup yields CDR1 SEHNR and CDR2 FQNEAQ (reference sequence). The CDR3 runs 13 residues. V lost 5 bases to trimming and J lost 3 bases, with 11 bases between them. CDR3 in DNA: TGTGCCAGCAGCGTCTCCCCCCGCTACGAGCAGTACTTC. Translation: CASSVSPRYEQYF.

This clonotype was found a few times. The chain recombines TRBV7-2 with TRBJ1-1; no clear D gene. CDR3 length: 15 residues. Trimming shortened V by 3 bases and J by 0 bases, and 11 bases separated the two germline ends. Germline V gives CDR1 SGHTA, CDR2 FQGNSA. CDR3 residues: CASSLAVGLNTEAFF. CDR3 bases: TGTGCCAGCAGCTTGGCCGTGGGGTTGAACACTGAAGCTTTCTTT.

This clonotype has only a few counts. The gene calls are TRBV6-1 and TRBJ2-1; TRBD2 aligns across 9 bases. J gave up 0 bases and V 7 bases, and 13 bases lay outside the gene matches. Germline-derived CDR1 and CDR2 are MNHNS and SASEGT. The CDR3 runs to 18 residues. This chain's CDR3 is CASTKGLAGPPSYNEQFF. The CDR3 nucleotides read TGTGCCAGCACCAAGGGGCTAGCGGGACCCCCCTCCTACAATGAGCAGTTCTTC.

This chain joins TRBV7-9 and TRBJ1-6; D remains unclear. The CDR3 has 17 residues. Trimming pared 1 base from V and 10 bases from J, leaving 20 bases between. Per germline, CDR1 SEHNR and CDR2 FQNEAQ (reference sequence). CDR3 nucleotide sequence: TGTGCCAGCAGCTTAGTGCGGTCCGGTACCGACGGCTCACCCCTCCACTTT. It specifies CASSLVRSGTDGSPLHF.

The CDR3 sequence: CASSQDAGAPGGYTF. The CDR3 bases are TGTGCCAGCAGCCAAGATGCGGGGGCCCCGGGAGGCTACACCTTC. V usage is TRBV4-2 and J usage is TRBJ1-2; a possible D gene is TRBD1 (6 bases). Germline V lookup: CDR1 LGHNA, CDR2 YNFKEQ. The V end was cut by 0 bases, the J end by 8 bases, with 16 bases between. The CDR3 is 15 amino acids.

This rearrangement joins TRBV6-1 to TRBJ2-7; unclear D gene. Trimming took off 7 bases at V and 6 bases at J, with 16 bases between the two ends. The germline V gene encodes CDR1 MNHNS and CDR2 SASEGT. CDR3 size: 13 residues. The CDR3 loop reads CASIPPVPGEQYF. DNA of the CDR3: TGTGCCAGCATTCCCCCTGTGCCGGGCGAGCAGTACTTC.

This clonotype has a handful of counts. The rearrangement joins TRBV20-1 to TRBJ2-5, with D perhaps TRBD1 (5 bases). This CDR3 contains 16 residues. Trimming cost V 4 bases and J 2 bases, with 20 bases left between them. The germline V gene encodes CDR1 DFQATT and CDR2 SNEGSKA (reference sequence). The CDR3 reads CSATPGHTETQETQYF. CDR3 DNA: TGCAGTGCTACCCCCGGACACACGGAGACGCAAGAGACCCAGTACTTC.

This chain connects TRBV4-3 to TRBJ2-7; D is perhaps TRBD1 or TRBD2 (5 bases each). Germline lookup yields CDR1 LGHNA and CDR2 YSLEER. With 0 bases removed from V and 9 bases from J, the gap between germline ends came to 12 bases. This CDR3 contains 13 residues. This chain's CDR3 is CASSQEFGTRQYF. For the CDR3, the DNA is TGCGCCAGCAGCCAAGAATTCGGGACCCGGCAGTACTTC.

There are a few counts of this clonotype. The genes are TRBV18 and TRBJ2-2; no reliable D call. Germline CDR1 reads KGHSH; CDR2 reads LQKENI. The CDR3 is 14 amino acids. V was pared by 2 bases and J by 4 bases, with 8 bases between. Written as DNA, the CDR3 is TGTGCCAGCTCACCAACTGAAGTCACCGGGGAGCTGTTTTTT. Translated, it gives CASSPTEVTGELFF.

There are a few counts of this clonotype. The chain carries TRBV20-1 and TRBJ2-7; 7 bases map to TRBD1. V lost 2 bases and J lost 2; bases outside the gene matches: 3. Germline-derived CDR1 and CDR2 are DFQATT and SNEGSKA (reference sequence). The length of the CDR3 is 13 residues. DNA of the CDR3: TGCAGTGCTAGACCCACAGGGGCCTACGAGCAGTACTTC. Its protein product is CSARPTGAYEQYF.

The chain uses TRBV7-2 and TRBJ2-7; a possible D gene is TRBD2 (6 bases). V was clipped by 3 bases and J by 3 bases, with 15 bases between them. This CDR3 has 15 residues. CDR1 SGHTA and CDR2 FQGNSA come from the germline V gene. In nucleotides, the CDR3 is TGTGCCAGCAGCTTGCGGGATCGGGGGATCTACGAGCAGTACTTC. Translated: CASSLRDRGIYEQYF.

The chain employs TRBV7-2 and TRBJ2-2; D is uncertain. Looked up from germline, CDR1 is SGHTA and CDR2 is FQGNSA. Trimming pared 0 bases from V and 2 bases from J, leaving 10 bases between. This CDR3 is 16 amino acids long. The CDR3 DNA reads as TGTGCCAGCAGCTTAGCTATCCGACAAAACACCGGGGAGCTGTTTTTT. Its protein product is CASSLAIRQNTGELFF.

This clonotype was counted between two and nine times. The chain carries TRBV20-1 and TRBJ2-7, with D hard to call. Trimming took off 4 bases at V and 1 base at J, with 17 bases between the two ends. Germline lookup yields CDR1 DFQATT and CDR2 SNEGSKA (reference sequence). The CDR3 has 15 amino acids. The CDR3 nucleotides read TGCAGTGCTACCAAACAACCGTCCATTTCCTACGAGCAGTACTTC. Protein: CSATKQPSISYEQYF.

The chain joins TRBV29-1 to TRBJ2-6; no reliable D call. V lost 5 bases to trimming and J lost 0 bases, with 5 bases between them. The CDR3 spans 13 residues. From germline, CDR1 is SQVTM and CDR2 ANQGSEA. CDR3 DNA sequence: TGCAGCGTTAGGGCCTCTGGGGCCAACGTCCTGACTTTC. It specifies CSVRASGANVLTF.

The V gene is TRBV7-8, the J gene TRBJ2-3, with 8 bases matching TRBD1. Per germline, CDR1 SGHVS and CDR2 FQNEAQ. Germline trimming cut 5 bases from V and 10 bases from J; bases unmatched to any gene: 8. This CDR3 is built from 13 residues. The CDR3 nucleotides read TGTGCCAGCAGCGGACTCCGACAGGGGTCGCAGTATTTT. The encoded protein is CASSGLRQGSQYF. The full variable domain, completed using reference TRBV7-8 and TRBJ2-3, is GAGVSQSPRYKVAKRGQDVALRCDPISGHVSLFWYQQALGQGPEFLTYFQNEAQLDKSGLPSDRFFAERPEGSVSTLKIQRTQQEDSAVYLCASSGLRQGSQYFGPGTRLTVL.

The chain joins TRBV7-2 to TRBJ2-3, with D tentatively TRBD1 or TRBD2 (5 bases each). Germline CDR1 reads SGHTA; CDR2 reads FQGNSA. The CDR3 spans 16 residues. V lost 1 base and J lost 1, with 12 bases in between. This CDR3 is CASSLGGAARTDTQYF. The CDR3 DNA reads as TGTGCCAGCAGCTTAGGAGGGGCAGCCCGCACAGATACGCAGTATTTT.

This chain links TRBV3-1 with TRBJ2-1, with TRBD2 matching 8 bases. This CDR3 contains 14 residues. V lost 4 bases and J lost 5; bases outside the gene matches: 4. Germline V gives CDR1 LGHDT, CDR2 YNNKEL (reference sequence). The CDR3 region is CASSPLAGHNEQFF. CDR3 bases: TGTGCCAGCAGCCCCCTAGCGGGCCACAATGAGCAGTTCTTC.

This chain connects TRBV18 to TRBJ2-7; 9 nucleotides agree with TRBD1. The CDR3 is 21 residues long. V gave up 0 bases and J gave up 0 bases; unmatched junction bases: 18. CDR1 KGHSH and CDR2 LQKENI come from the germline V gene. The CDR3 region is CASSPPLVGTGTTISSYEQYF. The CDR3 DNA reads TGTGCCAGCTCACCACCGTTGGTTGGGACAGGGACTACAATCAGCTCCTACGAGCAGTACTTC.

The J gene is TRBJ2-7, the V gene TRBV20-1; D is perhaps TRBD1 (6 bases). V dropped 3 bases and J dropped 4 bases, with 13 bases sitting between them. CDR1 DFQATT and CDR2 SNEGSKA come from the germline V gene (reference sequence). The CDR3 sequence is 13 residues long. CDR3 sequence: CSASHRVRYEQYF. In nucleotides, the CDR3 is TGCAGTGCTAGCCACAGGGTGCGGTACGAGCAGTACTTC.

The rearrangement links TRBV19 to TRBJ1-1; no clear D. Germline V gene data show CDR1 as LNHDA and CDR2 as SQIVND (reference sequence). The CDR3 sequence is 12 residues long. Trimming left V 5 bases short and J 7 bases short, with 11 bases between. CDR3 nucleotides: TGTGCCAGTAGTCCGCGGGAGGGTGAAGCTTTCTTT. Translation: CASSPREGEAFF.

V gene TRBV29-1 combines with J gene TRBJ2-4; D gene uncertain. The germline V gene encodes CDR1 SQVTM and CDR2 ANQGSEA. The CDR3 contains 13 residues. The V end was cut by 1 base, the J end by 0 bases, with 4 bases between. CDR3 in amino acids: CSVEGLAKNIQYF. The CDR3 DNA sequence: TGCAGCGTTGAAGGGTTAGCCAAAAACATTCAGTACTTC.

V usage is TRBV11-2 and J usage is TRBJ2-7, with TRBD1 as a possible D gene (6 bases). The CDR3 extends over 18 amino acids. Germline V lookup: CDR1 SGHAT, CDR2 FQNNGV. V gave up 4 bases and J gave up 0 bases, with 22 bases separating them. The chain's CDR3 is CASSSPRMGALSSYEQYF. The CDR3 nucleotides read TGTGCCAGCAGCTCTCCCCGGATGGGGGCCCTATCCTCCTACGAGCAGTACTTC.

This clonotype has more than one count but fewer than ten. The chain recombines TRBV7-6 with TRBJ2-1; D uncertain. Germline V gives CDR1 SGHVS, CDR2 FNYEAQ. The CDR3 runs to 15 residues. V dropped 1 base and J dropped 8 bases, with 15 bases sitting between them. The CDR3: CASSLGAMGWDEQFF. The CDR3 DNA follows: TGTGCCAGCAGCTTAGGGGCTATGGGTTGGGATGAGCAGTTCTTC.

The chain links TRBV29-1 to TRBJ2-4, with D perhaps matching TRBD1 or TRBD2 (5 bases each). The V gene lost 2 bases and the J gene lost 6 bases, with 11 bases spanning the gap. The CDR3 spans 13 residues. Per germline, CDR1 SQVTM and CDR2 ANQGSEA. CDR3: CSVERDLGNIQYF. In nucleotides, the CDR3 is TGCAGCGTTGAACGGGACCTCGGAAACATTCAGTACTTC. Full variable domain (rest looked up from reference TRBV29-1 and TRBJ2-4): SAVISQKPSRDICQRGTSLTIQCQVDSQVTMMFWYRQQPGQSLTLIATANQGSEATYESGFVIDKFPISRPNLTFSTLTVSNMSPEDSSIYLCSVERDLGNIQYFGAGTRLSVL.

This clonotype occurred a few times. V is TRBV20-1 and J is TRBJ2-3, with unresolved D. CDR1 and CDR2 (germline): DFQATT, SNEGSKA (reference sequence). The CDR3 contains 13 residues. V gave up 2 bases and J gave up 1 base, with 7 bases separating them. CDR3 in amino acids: CSARLSGTDTQYF. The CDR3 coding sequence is TGCAGTGCTAGATTGTCTGGCACAGATACGCAGTATTTT.

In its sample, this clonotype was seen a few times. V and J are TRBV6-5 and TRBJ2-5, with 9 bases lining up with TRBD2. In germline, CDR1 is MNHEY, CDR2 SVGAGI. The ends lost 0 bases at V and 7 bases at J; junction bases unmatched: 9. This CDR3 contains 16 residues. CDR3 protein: CASSYSVAGAGVTQYF. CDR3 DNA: TGTGCCAGCAGTTACTCCGTAGCGGGAGCGGGCGTGACCCAGTACTTC.

The CDR3 nucleotides read TGCGCCAGCAGCCGCGGGGGGAGGAGGTTATCCTACAATGAGCAGTTCTTC. The encoded protein is CASSRGGRRLSYNEQFF. This chain uses TRBV5-1 with TRBJ2-1; 8 positions agree with TRBD2. After removal of 4 bases from V and 1 base from J, the junction contained 10 bases not matched to a gene. The CDR3 contains 17 residues. Germline V lookup: CDR1 SGHRS, CDR2 YFSETQ.